This T cell receptor beta chain originates from a study of Graves' ophthalmopathy and Graves' hyperthyroidism. Study-level information: The study drew peripheral blood at initial diagnosis, before any treatment. Study findings and constraints: Ophthalmopathy progression cases were predicted by the model with 55% to 71% sensitivity and 72.22% specificity.

The authors amplified TCR beta CDR3 regions from RNA transcripts. First-round RT-PCR relied on HTBI primers, and a second-round multiplex PCR came next. Using its own MiXCR run on the multiplex PCR reads, TCRdb lists one record per CDR3 protein. The profile shows more than 300,000 distinct CDR3 sequences, approximately 18% of them singletons. Per germline, CDR1 LGHNA and CDR2 YNFKEQ. Trimming removed 0 bases from V and 9 bases from J, with 9 bases in between. The CDR3 is 13 residues long. Ten or more counts support this clonotype. Its antigen is currently unknown. The V call is TRBV4-2, the J call TRBJ1-3, with D unclear. The receptor comes from an adult woman with stable Graves' hyperthyroidism. The material sequenced was peripheral blood. For the CDR3, the DNA is TGTGCCAGCAGCCAAGATCGGCTAGCCACCATATATTTT. Translating gives CASSQDRLATIYF.